This T cell receptor beta chain originates from a study of cytomegalovirus exposure and HLA in healthy donors. Comments on this clone: The antigen is undetermined.

Each donor was healthy, and each was a bone marrow donor. Study findings and constraints: Association with HLA alleles at 0.05 false discovery rate was found for 17,000 or so TCR beta sequences in a later analysis. In a later analysis, donors in an Asian-associated ancestry cluster reportedly had fewer N-insertions in productive TCRs than the cohort mean. In an earlier analysis, productive rearrangement rates for most beta V segments clustered near 87% or 30%.

This CDR3 comprises 17 residues. The germline V gene has CDR1 MNHEY and CDR2 SMNVEV (reference sequence). J gave up 6 bases and V 2 bases, and 12 bases lay outside the gene matches. PCR used 60 Vbeta primers and 13 Jbeta primers. The method was immunoSEQ multiplex PCR; TCRdb's version includes in-frame clones alone and lacks a portion of them. Here the sample spans fewer than 200,000 clones, roughly 80% being singletons. This TCR derives from a woman between 18 and 29 years old in good health and CMV-seronegative. The chain employs TRBV27 and TRBJ2-1; 8 nucleotides line up with TRBD2. Specimen: PBMCs. CDR3 sequence: CASSLRVGGTRTNEQFF. CDR3 coding DNA: TGTGCCAGCAGTTTACGCGTCGGAGGGACTAGGACCAATGAGCAGTTCTTC.